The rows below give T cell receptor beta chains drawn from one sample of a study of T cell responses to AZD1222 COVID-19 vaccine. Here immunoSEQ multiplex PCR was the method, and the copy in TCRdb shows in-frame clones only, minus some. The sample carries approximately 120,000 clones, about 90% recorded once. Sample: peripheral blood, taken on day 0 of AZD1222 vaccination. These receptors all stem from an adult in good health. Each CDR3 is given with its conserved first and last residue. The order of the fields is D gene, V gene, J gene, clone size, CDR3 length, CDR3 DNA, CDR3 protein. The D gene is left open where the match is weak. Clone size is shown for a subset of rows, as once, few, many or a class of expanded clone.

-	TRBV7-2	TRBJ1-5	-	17	TGTGCCAGCAGCTTAGTGGGGCCGACGGGAAGCAATCAGCCCCAGCATTTT	CASSLVGPTGSNQPQHF
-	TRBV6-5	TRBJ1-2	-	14	TGTGCCAGCACTAAAATAGGGGGTGGGTATGGCTACACCTTC	CASTKIGGGYGYTF
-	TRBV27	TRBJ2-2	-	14	TGTGCCAGCAGTTTCTCCAGCCTGGCCGGGGAGCTGTTTTTT	CASSFSSLAGELFF
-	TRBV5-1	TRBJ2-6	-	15	TGCGCCAGCAGCTTCGACGGCTCTGGGGCCAACGTCCTGACTTTC	CASSFDGSGANVLTF
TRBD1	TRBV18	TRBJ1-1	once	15	TGTGCCAGCTCACCGTCACAGGGGAGGACAACTGAAGCTTTCTTT	CASSPSQGRTTEAFF
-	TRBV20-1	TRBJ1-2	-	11	TGCAGTTCCGGGGGGCGTTATGGCTACACCTTC	CSSGGRYGYTF
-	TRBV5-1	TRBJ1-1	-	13	TGCGCCAGCAGCTTCATTCTCGGCACTGAAGCTTTCTTT	CASSFILGTEAFF
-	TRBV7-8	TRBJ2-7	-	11	TGTGCCAGCAGCCAACGGTACGAGCAGTACTTC	CASSQRYEQYF
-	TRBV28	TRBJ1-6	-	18	TGTGCCAGCAGTTCAAGAGGGGGACGCTCCTCCTATAATTCACCCCTCCACTTT	CASSSRGGRSSYNSPLHF
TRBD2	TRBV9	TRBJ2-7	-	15	TGTGCCAGCAGCACGACTAGCGGGAGGGACCACGAGCAGTACTTC	CASSTTSGRDHEQYF
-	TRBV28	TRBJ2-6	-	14	TGTGCCACCCCAACAGGTCCTGGGGCCAACGTCCTGACTTTC	CATPTGPGANVLTF
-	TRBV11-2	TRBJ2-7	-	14	TGTGCCTCGGGCCAGGGGGGGTACCCTTACGAGCAGTACTTC	CASGQGGYPYEQYF
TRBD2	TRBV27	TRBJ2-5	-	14	TGTGCCAGCAGTCCGGGACTAGCGAGGGAGACCCAGTACTTC	CASSPGLARETQYF
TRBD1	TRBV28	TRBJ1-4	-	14	TGTGCCAGCAGTCCACAGGGGACCAATGAAAAACTGTTTTTT	CASSPQGTNEKLFF
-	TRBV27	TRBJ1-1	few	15	TGTGCCAGCACCCCTGGGAAGGGGCCTAACACTGAAGCTTTCTTT	CASTPGKGPNTEAFF
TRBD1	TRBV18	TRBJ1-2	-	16	TGTGCCAGCTCACTAACACGGGACAGGGGCTTCTATGGCTACACCTTC	CASSLTRDRGFYGYTF
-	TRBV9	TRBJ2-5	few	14	TGTGCCAGCAGCGTAGGAGGAGGGAGGGAGACCCAGTACTTC	CASSVGGGRETQYF
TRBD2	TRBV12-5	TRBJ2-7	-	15	TGTGCTAGTGGACATGGGACTAGCGGGGCCTACGAGCAGTACTTC	CASGHGTSGAYEQYF
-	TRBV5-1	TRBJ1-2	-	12	TGCGCCAGCAGCTCGGACACCTATGGCTACACCTTC	CASSSDTYGYTF
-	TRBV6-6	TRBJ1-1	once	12	TGTGCCAGCAGATACAGGAACACTGAAGCTTTCTTT	CASRYRNTEAFF
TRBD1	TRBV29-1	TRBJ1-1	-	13	TGCAGCGCGGGACAGGGGGCGAGCACTGAAGCTTTCTTT	CSAGQGASTEAFF
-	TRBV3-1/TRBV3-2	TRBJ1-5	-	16	TGTGCCAGCAGCCAAGATGGTTTGGGCCCCAATCAGCCCCAGCATTTT	CASSQDGLGPNQPQHF
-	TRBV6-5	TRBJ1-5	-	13	TGTGCCAGCAGTTACAAGACGGACCAGCCCCAGCATTTT	CASSYKTDQPQHF
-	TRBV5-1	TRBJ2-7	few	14	TGCGCCAGCAGCTTTAACAGGGACTCCTACGAGCAGTACTTC	CASSFNRDSYEQYF
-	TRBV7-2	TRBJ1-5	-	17	TGTGCCAGCAGCTTAAAGGGGGGTCCCTTTAGCAATCAGCCCCAGCATTTT	CASSLKGGPFSNQPQHF
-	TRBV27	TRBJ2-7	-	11	TGTGCCAGTCTTTCGGGCTACGAGCAGTACTTC	CASLSGYEQYF
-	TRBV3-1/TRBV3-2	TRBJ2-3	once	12	TGTGCCAGCAGCCAAGTAAAAGATACGCAGTATTTT	CASSQVKDTQYF
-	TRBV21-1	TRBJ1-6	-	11	TGTGCCAGCAGCAAAGGGACACCCCTCCACTTT	CASSKGTPLHF
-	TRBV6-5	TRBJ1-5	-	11	TGTGCCAGCAGGGGATGGGGGCCCGAGCATTTT	CASRGWGPEHF
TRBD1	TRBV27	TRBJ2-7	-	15	TGTGCCAGCAGTTTAGGGACAGGGAGGTCCTACGAGCAGTACTTC	CASSLGTGRSYEQYF
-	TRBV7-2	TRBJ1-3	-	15	TGTGCCAGCAGTCCGAGGAACAGGGCTGGAAACACCATATATTTT	CASSPRNRAGNTIYF
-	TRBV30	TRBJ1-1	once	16	TGTGCCTGGACTTCGACGGGGGGCCAGGGGCGCACTGAAGCTTTCTTT	CAWTSTGGQGRTEAFF
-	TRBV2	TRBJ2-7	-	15	TGTGCCAGCAGTGCTCGCCCTTGGACAGCCTACGAGCAGTACTTC	CASSARPWTAYEQYF
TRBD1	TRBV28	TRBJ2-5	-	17	TGTGCCAGCAGTCCACGGGGGACAGGGGGCTTTACAGAGATCCAGTACTTC	CASSPRGTGGFTEIQYF
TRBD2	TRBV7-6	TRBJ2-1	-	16	TGTGCCAGCAGCACCTCTAGCGGGAGCTCTTTTCGTGAGCAGTTCTTC	CASSTSSGSSFREQFF
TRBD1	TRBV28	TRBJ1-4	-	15	TGTGCCAGCAGAGCACCGGGACAGGTCGTTGAAAAACTGTTTTTT	CASRAPGQVVEKLFF
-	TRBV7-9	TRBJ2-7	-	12	TGTGCCAGCAGCTGGTTATCCTACGAGCAGTACTTC	CASSWLSYEQYF
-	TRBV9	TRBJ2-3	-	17	TGTGCCAGCAGCGTAGGTTCTCTGAGCGGGAGCACAGATACGCAGTATTTT	CASSVGSLSGSTDTQYF
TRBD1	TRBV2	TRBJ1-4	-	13	TGTGCCACGACCGGGACAGGGGGTGAAAAACTGTTTTTT	CATTGTGGEKLFF
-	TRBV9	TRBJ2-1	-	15	TGTGCCAGCAGCGTAGACCCAATTTACAGCGCTGAGCAGTTCTTC	CASSVDPIYSAEQFF
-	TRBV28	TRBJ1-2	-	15	TGTGCCAGCAGTACTCGCCGGGACGAATTTTATGGCTACACCTTC	CASSTRRDEFYGYTF
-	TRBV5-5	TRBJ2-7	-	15	TGTGCCAGCAGCTGGGCGGTTGGAGCCCACTACGAGCAGTACTTC	CASSWAVGAHYEQYF
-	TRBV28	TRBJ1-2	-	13	TGTGCCACCGTCCGGGACCGTCTCTATGGCTACACCTTC	CATVRDRLYGYTF
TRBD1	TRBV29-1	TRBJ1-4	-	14	TGCAGCGCCCTCGGCGGGACAGAAAATGAAAAACTGTTTTTT	CSALGGTENEKLFF
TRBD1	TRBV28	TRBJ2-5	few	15	TGTGCCAGCAGCCGCGCCGGGACAGGGTCTGAGACCCAGTACTTC	CASSRAGTGSETQYF
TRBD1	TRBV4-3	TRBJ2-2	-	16	TGCGCCAGCAGCCAGGGGACAGGTTCTAACACCGGGGAGCTGTTTTTT	CASSQGTGSNTGELFF
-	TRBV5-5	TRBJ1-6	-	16	TGTGCCAGCAGCTCCTCCGCGGCGGGAGTTTATTCACCCCTCCACTTT	CASSSSAAGVYSPLHF
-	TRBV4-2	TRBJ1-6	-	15	TGTGCCAGCAGCCAAGCAGTAGGGGGGAATTCACCCCTCCACTTT	CASSQAVGGNSPLHF
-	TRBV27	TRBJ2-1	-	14	TGTGCCAGCAATTTTAAGGGACCCCTCGGGGAGCAGTTCTTC	CASNFKGPLGEQFF